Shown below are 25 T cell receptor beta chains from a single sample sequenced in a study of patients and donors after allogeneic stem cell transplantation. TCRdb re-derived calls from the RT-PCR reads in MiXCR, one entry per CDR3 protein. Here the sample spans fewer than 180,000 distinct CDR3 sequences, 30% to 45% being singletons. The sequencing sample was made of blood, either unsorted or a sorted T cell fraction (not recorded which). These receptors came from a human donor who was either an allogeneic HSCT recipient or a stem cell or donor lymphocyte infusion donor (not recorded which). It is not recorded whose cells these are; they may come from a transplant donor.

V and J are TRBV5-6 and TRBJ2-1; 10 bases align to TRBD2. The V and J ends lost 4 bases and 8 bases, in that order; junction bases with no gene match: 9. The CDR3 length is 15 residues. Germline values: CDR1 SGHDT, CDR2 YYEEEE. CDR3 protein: CASSPVTSGSHEQFF. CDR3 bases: TGTGCCAGCAGCCCCGTGACTAGCGGGTCCCATGAGCAGTTCTTC.

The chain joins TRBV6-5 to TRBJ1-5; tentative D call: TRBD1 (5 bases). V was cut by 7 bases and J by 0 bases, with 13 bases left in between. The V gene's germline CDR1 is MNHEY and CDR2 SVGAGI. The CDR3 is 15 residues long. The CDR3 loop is CASIKGADSNQPQHF. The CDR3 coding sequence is TGTGCCAGCATCAAAGGGGCGGATAGCAATCAGCCCCAGCATTTT.

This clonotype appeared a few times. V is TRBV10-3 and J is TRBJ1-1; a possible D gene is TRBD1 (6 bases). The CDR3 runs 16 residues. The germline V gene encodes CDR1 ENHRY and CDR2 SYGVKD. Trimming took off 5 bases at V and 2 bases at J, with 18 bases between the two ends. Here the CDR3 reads CAISLNTGGLNTEAFF. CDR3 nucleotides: TGTGCCATCAGTTTAAACACCGGGGGCCTAAACACTGAAGCTTTCTTT.

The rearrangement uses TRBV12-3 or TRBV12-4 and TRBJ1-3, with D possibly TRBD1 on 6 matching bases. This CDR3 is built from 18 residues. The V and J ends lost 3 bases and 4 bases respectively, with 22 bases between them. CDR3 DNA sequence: TGTGCCAGCAGTTTTCCGGGGGACACCCTAAGGAGAGGAAACACCATATATTTT. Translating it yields CASSFPGDTLRRGNTIYF.

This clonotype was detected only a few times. The CDR3 loop reads CASSAGSETQYF. The CDR3 DNA is TGTGCCAGCAGTGCAGGGTCAGAGACCCAGTACTTC. The chain employs TRBV12-3 or TRBV12-4 and TRBJ2-5; maybe TRBD1 (5 bases). The CDR3 consists of 12 residues. With 5 bases removed from V and 4 bases from J, the gap between germline ends came to 8 bases.

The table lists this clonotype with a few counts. As DNA, the CDR3 is TGTGCCAGCAGCTTGACAGGGGGCACTAATGAAAAACTGTTTTTT. This gives the protein CASSLTGGTNEKLFF. The V gene is TRBV5-5, the J gene TRBJ1-4; 9 nucleotides match TRBD1. Looked up from germline, CDR1 is SGHKS and CDR2 is YYEKEE (reference sequence). This CDR3 comprises 15 residues. V shed 1 base, J shed 2 bases, and the junction held 0 bases outside the gene matches.

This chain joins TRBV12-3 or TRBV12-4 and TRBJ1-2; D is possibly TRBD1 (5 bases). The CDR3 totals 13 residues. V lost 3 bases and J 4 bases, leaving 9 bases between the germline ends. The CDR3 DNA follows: TGTGCCAGCAGTTTCGGCAGGGCCTATGGCTACACCTTC. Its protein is CASSFGRAYGYTF.

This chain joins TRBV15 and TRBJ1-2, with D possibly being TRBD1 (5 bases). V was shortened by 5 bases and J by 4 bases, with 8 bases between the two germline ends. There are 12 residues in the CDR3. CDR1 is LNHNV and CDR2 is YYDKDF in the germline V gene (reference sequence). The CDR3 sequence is CATSLQAYGYTF. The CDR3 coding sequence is TGTGCCACCAGCTTACAGGCCTATGGCTACACCTTC.

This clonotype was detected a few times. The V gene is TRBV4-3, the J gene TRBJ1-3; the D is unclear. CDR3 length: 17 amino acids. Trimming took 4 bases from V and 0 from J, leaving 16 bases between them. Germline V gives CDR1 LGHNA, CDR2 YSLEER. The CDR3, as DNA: TGCGCCAGCAGCCTTGAAGCGTCACTGATCTCTGGAAACACCATATATTTT. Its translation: CASSLEASLISGNTIYF.

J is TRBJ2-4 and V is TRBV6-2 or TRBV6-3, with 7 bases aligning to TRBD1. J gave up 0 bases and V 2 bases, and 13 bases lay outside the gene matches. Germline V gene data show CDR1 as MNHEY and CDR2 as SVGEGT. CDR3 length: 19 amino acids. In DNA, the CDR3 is TGTGCCAGCAGTTACGGTCGGACAGGCATAGACCTAGCCAAAAACATTCAGTACTTC. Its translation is CASSYGRTGIDLAKNIQYF.

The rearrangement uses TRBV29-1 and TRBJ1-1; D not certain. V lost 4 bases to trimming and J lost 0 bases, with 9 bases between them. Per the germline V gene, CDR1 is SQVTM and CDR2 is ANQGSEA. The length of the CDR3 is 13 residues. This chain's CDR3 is CSVVGLLNTEAFF. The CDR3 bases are TGCAGCGTTGTCGGGCTGTTGAACACTGAAGCTTTCTTT.

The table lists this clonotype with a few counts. As DNA, the CDR3 is TGTGCCAGCAGTTTGGGCTGGCGCGGGGAGCTGTTTTTT. It codes for CASSLGWRGELFF. V usage is TRBV12-3 or TRBV12-4 and J usage is TRBJ2-2, with no clear D. CDR3 size: 13 residues. Trimming pared 3 bases from V and 7 bases from J, leaving 9 bases between.

CDR3 coding DNA: TGCAGTGCCCGAATCCCCACAGGGTTTTCCTCTGGAAACACCATATATTTT. It encodes CSARIPTGFSSGNTIYF. The gene calls are TRBV20-1 and TRBJ1-3; possibly TRBD1 for D (6 bases). Germline assignment: CDR1 DFQATT and CDR2 SNEGSKA (reference sequence). The CDR3 is made up of 17 amino acids. Trimming pared 6 bases from V and 0 bases from J, leaving 21 bases between.

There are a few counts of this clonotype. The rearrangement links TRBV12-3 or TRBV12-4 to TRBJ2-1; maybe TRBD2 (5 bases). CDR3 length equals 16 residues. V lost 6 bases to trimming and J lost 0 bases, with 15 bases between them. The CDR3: CASSPTGVSSYNEQFF. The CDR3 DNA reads TGTGCCAGCAGCCCCACCGGGGTAAGCTCCTACAATGAGCAGTTCTTC.

CDR3 loop: CASPLAGGRTDTQYF. CDR3 in DNA: TGTGCTAGCCCACTAGCGGGGGGCCGCACAGATACGCAGTATTTT. The chain combines TRBV12-5 with TRBJ2-3; 12 bases fit TRBD2. V was clipped by 9 bases and J by 1 base; unmatched bases: 5. This CDR3 contains 15 residues. CDR1 is LGHNT and CDR2 is FRNRAP in the germline V gene.

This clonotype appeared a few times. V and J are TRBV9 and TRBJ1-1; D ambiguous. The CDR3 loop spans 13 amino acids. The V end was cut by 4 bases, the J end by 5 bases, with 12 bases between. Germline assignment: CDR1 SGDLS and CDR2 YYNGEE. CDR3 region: CASSLEGLTEAFF. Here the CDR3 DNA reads TGTGCCAGCAGCCTCGAGGGTCTGACTGAAGCTTTCTTT.

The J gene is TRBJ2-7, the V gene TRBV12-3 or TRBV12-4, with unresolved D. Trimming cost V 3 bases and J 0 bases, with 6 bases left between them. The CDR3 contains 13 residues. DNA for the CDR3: TGTGCCAGCAGTTTGAGGTTCTCCTACGAGCAGTACTTC. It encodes CASSLRFSYEQYF.

The CDR3 here is CASSHSARGSTYNSPLHF. CDR3 sequence (DNA): TGTGCCAGCAGCCACTCAGCGAGAGGGTCGACCTATAATTCACCCCTCCACTTT. The V and J genes are TRBV7-3 and TRBJ1-6; D unresolved. Trimming shortened V by 5 bases and J by 2 bases, and 19 bases separated the two germline ends. This CDR3 has 18 amino acids. The germline V gene has CDR1 SGHTA and CDR2 FQGTGA.

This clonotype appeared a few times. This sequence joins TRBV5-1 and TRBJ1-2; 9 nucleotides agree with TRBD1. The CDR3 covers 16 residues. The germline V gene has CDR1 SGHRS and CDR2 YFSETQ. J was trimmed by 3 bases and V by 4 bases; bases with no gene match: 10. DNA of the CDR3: TGCGCCAGCAGCCCCACAGGACAGGGGACGTACTATGGCTACACCTTC. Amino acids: CASSPTGQGTYYGYTF. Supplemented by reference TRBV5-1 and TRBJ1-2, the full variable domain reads KAGVTQTPRYLIKTRGQQVTLSCSPISGHRSVSWYQQTPGQGLQFLFEYFSETQRNKGNFPGRFSGRQFSNSRSEMNVSTLELGDSALYLCASSPTGQGTYYGYTFGSGTRLTVV.

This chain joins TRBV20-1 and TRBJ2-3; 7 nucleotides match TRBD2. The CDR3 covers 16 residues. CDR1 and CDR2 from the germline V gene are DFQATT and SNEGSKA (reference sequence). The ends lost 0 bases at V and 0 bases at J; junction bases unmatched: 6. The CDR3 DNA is TGCAGTGCTAGAGATCTGAGCGGGGCTAGCACAGATACGCAGTATTTT. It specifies CSARDLSGASTDTQYF.

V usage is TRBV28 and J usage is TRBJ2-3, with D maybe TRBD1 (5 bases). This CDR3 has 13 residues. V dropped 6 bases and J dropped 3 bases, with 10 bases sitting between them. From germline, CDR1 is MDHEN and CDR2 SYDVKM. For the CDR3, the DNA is TGTGCCAGCAGCCGACAGCCAACAGATACGCAGTATTTT. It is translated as CASSRQPTDTQYF.

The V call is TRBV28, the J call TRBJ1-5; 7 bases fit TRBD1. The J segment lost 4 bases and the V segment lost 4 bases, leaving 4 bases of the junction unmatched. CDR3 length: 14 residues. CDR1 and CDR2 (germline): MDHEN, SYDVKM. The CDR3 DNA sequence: TGTGCCAGCAGTTCAGGGGGAGCGAATCAGCCCCAGCATTTT. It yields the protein CASSSGGANQPQHF.

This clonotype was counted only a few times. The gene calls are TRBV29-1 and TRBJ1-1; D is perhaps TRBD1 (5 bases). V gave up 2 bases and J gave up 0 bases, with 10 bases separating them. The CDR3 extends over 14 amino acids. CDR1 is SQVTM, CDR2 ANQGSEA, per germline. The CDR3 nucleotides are TGCAGCGTTGAACGGGGCAGGGTGAACACTGAAGCTTTCTTT. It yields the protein CSVERGRVNTEAFF.

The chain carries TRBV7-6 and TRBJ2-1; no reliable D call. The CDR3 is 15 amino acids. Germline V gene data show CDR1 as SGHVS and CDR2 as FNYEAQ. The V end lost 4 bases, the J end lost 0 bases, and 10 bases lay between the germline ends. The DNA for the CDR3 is TGTGCCAGCAGCTCCGCACCTAGCTCCTACAATGAGCAGTTCTTC. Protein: CASSSAPSSYNEQFF. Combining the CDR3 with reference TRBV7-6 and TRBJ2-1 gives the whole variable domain GAGVSQSPRYKVTKRGQDVALRCDPISGHVSLYWYRQALGQGPEFLTYFNYEAQQDKSGLPNDRFSAERPEGSISTLTIQRTEQRDSAMYRCASSSAPSSYNEQFFGPGTRLTVL.

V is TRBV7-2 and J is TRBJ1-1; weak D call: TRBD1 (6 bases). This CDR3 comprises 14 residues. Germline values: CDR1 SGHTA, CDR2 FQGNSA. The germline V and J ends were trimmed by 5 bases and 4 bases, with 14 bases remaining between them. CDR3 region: CASSAYPGATEAFF. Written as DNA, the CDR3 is TGTGCCAGCAGCGCCTACCCGGGGGCCACTGAAGCTTTCTTT.